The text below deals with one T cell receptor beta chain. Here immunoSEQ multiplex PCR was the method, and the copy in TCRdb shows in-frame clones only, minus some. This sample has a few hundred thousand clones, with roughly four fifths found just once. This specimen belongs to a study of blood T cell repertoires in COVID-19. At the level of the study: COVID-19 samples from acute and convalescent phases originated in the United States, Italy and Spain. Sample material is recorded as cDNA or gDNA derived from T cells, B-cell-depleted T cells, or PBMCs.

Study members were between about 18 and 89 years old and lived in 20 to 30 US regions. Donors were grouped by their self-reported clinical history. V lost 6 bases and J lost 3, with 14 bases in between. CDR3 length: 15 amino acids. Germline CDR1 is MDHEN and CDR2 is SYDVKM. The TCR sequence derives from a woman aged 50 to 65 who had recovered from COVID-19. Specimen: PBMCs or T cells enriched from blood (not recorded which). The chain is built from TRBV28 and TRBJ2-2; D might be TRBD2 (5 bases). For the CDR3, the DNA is TGTGCCAGCAGCCTGACTACGGCAGACACCGGGGAGCTGTTTTTT. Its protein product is CASSLTTADTGELFF.